Shown below are 12 T cell receptor beta chains from a single sample sequenced in a study of blood T cell repertoires in COVID-19. Generated by immunoSEQ multiplex PCR, the TCRdb table keeps only in-frame clones and is missing some. Here the sample spans more than 130,000 clones, less than 85% being singletons. The sample was peripheral blood. Source of these receptors: a woman older than 75 in a cohort sampled during active or convalescent COVID-19.

The sample holds one count of this clone. This chain uses TRBV6-5 with TRBJ1-2, with D possibly being TRBD1 (5 bases). With 7 bases removed from V and 7 bases from J, the gap between germline ends came to 19 bases. CDR1 and CDR2 (germline): MNHEY, SVGAGI. The CDR3 has 14 amino acids. The CDR3 sequence: CASTPEARALGYTF. For the CDR3, the DNA is TGTGCCAGCACCCCCGAGGCCAGGGCGCTTGGCTACACCTTC.

This clone came up once. This chain uses TRBV4-2 with TRBJ2-5; maybe TRBD2 (5 bases). V was trimmed by 0 bases and J by 7 bases, leaving 15 bases between them. Germline V gene sequence: CDR1 LGHNA, CDR2 YNFKEQ. This CDR3 is built from 15 residues. CDR3 loop: CASSQDLRVSGTQYF. The DNA for the CDR3 is TGTGCCAGCAGCCAAGATTTGCGGGTATCGGGGACCCAGTACTTC.

The gene calls are TRBV5-4 and TRBJ1-2, with D perhaps matching TRBD1 (5 bases). The CDR3 totals 14 residues. The V end was cut by 5 bases, the J end by 4 bases, with 15 bases between. In germline, CDR1 is SGHNT, CDR2 YYREEE (reference sequence). The DNA for the CDR3 is TGTGCCAGCAGATCCGGACGGGGGGTCTATGGCTACACCTTC. Protein sequence: CASRSGRGVYGYTF.

This clone was recorded a few times. This chain connects TRBV19 to TRBJ1-1; 7 nucleotides match TRBD1. The CDR3 sequence is 16 residues long. Trimming at V came to 3 bases and at J to 4 bases, leaving 11 bases not matched to a gene. Germline assignment: CDR1 LNHDA and CDR2 SQIVND (reference sequence). CDR3 sequence (DNA): TGTGCCAGTAGTATTCTAGGGGCAGGGGGTCGCACTGAAGCTTTCTTT. This sequence encodes CASSILGAGGRTEAFF. Using reference TRBV19 and TRBJ1-1 for the parts outside the CDR3, the full variable domain is DGGITQSPKYLFRKEGQNVTLSCEQNLNHDAMYWYRQDPGQGLRLIYYSQIVNDFQKGDIAEGYSVSREKKESFPLTVTSAQKNPTAFYLCASSILGAGGRTEAFFGQGTRLTVV.

V gene TRBV4-2 combines with J gene TRBJ2-1; possible D gene TRBD2, 5 bases. Germline lookup yields CDR1 LGHNA and CDR2 YNFKEQ. The CDR3 totals 12 residues. Trimming took off 4 bases at V and 8 bases at J, with 9 bases between the two ends. The CDR3 sequence is CASSLSGDEQFF. DNA for the CDR3: TGTGCCAGCAGCCTCTCCGGGGATGAGCAGTTCTTC.

The rearrangement links TRBV4-3 to TRBJ2-7; 9 nucleotides line up with TRBD1. V lost 3 bases, J lost 6 bases, and 9 bases stayed unmatched. CDR3 length: 15 amino acids. In germline, CDR1 is LGHNA, CDR2 YSLEER. The CDR3 DNA reads TGCGCCAGCAGCCAGAGGGACAGGGTACTGGTCGAGCAGTACGTC. Residues: CASSQRDRVLVEQYV.

The J gene is TRBJ2-3, the V gene TRBV27, with TRBD2 as a possible D gene (7 bases). CDR3 length: 15 residues. CDR1 is MNHEY and CDR2 is SMNVEV in the germline V gene (reference sequence). The V end was cut by 6 bases, the J end by 1 base, with 14 bases between. The CDR3 protein is CASRTPGGGTDTQYF. The CDR3 region has the DNA TGTGCCAGCAGAACTCCGGGGGGCGGCACAGATACGCAGTATTTT.

The V and J genes are TRBV6-1 and TRBJ1-2, with TRBD1 identical over 9 bases. Germline CDR1 reads MNHNS; CDR2 reads SASEGT. After removal of 4 bases from V and 4 bases from J, the junction contained 10 bases not matched to a gene. The CDR3 has 16 amino acids. CDR3 loop: CASSAPGQGGSYGYTF. DNA of the CDR3: TGTGCCAGCAGTGCACCGGGACAGGGAGGTAGCTATGGCTACACCTTC.

The rearrangement uses TRBV28 and TRBJ1-2, with no clear D. Germline assignment: CDR1 MDHEN and CDR2 SYDVKM. The CDR3 has 12 amino acids. The ends were cut back, 5 bases at V and 4 bases at J, with 8 bases in the middle. CDR3 sequence reads: CASSPPLYGYTF. For the CDR3, the DNA is TGTGCCAGCAGTCCTCCCCTCTATGGCTACACCTTC.

The chain has TRBV30 and TRBJ1-2; possibly TRBD1 for D (5 bases). Trimming took off 0 bases at V and 7 bases at J, with 12 bases between the two ends. CDR3 size: 13 residues. CDR1 and CDR2 from the germline V gene are GTSNPN and SVGIG (reference sequence). The CDR3, as DNA: TGTGCCTGGAGTGTGTACCAGGGCGGTGGCTACACCTTC. It specifies CAWSVYQGGGYTF.

The chain is built from TRBV5-1 and TRBJ2-3; TRBD2 aligns across 12 bases. Germline-derived CDR1 and CDR2 are SGHRS and YFSETQ. J gave up 5 bases and V 1 base, and 5 bases lay outside the gene matches. The CDR3 spans 16 residues. For the CDR3, the DNA is TGCGCCAGCAGCTTGACGCTAGCGGGGGGGCAAGATACGCAGTATTTT. It encodes CASSLTLAGGQDTQYF.

V is TRBV6-5 and J is TRBJ1-3, with TRBD1 as a possible D gene (6 bases). Germline assignment: CDR1 MNHEY and CDR2 SVGAGI. CDR3 length: 14 amino acids. The V end was cut by 2 bases, the J end by 8 bases, with 13 bases between. This CDR3 is CASSYQGLRDTIYF. CDR3 bases: TGTGCCAGCAGTTACCAGGGGTTAAGGGACACCATATATTTT.